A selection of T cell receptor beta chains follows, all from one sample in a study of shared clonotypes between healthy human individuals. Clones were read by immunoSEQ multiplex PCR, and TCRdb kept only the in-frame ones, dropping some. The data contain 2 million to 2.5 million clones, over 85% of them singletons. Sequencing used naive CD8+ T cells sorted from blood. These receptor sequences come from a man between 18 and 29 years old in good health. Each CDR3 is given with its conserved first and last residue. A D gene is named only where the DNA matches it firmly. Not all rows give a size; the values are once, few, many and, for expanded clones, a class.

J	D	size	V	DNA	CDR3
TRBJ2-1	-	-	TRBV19	TGTGCCAGTAGGACCGACAATGAGCAGTTCTTC	CASRTDNEQFF
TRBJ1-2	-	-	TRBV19	TGTGCCAGCACCGAGAGAGGGAGCTATGGCTACACCTTC	CASTERGSYGYTF
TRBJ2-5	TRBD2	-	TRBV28	TGTGCCAGCAGTTCGGGGACTAGCGTGTGGGAAGAGACCCAGTACTTC	CASSSGTSVWEETQYF
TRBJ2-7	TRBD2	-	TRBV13	TGTGCCAGCAGCTTAGAGCGGGGCTACTACGAGCAGTACTTC	CASSLERGYYEQYF
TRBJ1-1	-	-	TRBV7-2	TGTGCCAGCAGCTTAGGTCAAAAGGGAGCTGAAGCTTTCTTT	CASSLGQKGAEAFF
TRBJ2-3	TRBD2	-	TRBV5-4	TGTGCCAGCAGGACTAGCGGACTCACAGATACGCAGTATTTT	CASRTSGLTDTQYF
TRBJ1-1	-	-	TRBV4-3	TGCGCCAGCAGCCAGGGACCCGGAAAGTACACTGAAGCTTTCTTT	CASSQGPGKYTEAFF
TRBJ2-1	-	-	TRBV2	TGTGCCAGCAGTAGGACGGCGAGCTCCTACAATGAGCAGTTCTTC	CASSRTASSYNEQFF
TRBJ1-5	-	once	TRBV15	TGTGCCACCAGCAGGGGACTAGTCTCTCAGCCCCAGCATTTT	CATSRGLVSQPQHF
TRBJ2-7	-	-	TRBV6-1	TGTGCCAGCAGTGAAAGGGGGTCCTACGAGCAGTACTTC	CASSERGSYEQYF
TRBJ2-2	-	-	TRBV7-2	TGTGCCAGCAGCTTAGTAACGGAGGTCACCGGGGAGCTGTTTTTT	CASSLVTEVTGELFF
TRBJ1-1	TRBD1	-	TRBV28	TGTGCCGGACAGGGGAACACTGAAGCTTTCTTT	CAGQGNTEAFF
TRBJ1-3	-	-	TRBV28	TGTGCCAGCAGTTTAGGGTCGGAGGGCTCTGGAAACACCATATATTTT	CASSLGSEGSGNTIYF
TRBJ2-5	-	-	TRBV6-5	TGTGCCAGCACCCCAGACGGTCCCGGGCAGACCCAGTACTTC	CASTPDGPGQTQYF
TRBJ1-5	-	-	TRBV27	TGTGCCAGCAGTTTTGAGGGGGATAGCAATCAGCCCCAGCATTTT	CASSFEGDSNQPQHF
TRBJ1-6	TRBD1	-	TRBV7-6	TGTGCCAGCAGCTCCGGACAGGGTGGATGGTTTAATTCACCCCTCCACTTT	CASSSGQGGWFNSPLHF
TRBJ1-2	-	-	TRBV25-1	TGTGCCAGCAGTGTAGGGGTTCGTGAGGGCTACACCTTC	CASSVGVREGYTF
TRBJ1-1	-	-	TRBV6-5	TGTGCCTCCCGGGAAAACACTGAAGCTTTCTTT	CASRENTEAFF
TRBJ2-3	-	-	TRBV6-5	TGTGCCAGCAGTTACGGGAACACAGATACGCAGTATTTT	CASSYGNTDTQYF
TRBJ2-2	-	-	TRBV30	TGTGCCTGGAGTATGGAGGGTAACACCGGGGAGCTGTTTTTT	CAWSMEGNTGELFF
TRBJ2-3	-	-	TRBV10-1	TGCGCCAGCAGTGAGTACACAGATACGCAGTATTTT	CASSEYTDTQYF
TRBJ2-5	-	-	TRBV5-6	TGTGCCAGCAGCTTGGAAAAAGAGACCCAGTACTTC	CASSLEKETQYF
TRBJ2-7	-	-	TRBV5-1	TGCGCCAGCAGCTTGCCGGGAGAGTACGAGCAGTACTTC	CASSLPGEYEQYF
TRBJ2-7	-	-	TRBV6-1	TGTGCCAGCAGTGTGCTCTCCTACGAGCAGTACTTC	CASSVLSYEQYF
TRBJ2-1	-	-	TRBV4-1	TGCGCCAGCAGCCAAGTACAGTTCAGCTACAATGAGCAGTTCTTC	CASSQVQFSYNEQFF
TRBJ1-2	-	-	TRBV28	TGTGCCAGCAGCCAGGGAATGGATGGCTACACCTTC	CASSQGMDGYTF
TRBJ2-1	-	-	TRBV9	TGTGCCAGCAGCCCTCCCCCCGGGGGCAATGAGCAGTTCTTC	CASSPPPGGNEQFF
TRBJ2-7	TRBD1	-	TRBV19	TGTGCCAGTAGTATAACCGTGAACAGGGGTTGGCACGAGCAGTACTTC	CASSITVNRGWHEQYF
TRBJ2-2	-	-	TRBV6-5	TGTGCCAGCAGTCCTTTTACCGGGGAGCTGTTTTTT	CASSPFTGELFF
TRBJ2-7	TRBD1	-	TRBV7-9	TGTGCCAGCAGCCGTACCCCCGGGACAGGTGACGACGAGCAGTACTTC	CASSRTPGTGDDEQYF
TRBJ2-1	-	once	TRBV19	TGTGCCAGTAATTGGGGCGGATACGGGTTGGAGTACAATGAGCAGTTCTTC	CASNWGGYGLEYNEQFF
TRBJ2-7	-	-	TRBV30	TGTGCCTGGAGTGATTGGGTCGAGGGCACCGTCTCAAACTTC	CAWSDWVEGTVSNF